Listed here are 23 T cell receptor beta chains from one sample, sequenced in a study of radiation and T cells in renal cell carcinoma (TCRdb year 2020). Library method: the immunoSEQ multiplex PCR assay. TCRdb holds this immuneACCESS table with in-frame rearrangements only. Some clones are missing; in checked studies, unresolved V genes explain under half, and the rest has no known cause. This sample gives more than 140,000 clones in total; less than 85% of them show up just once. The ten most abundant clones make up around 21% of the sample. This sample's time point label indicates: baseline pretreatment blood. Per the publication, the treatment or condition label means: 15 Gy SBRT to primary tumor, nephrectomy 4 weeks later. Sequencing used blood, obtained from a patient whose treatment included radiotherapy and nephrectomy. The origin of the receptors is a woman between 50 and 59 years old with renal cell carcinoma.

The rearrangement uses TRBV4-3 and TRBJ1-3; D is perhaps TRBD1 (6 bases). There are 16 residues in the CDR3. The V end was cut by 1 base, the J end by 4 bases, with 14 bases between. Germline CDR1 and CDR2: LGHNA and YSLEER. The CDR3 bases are TGCGCCAGCAGCCAAGGTCAGGGGTTTACCGGAAACACCATATATTTT. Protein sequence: CASSQGQGFTGNTIYF.

The CDR3 DNA reads as TGTGCCAGCTCAGAAGGGCGGGGAGCCGGGGAGCTGTTTTTT. Protein sequence: CASSEGRGAGELFF. The J gene is TRBJ2-2, the V gene TRBV18; tentative D call: TRBD2 (6 bases). CDR1 and CDR2 (germline): KGHSH, LQKENI. Trimming left V 5 bases short and J 6 bases short, with 13 bases between. The CDR3 sequence is 14 residues long. Variable domain in full (rest from reference TRBV18 and TRBJ2-2): NAGVMQNPRHLVRRRGQEARLRCSPMKGHSHVYWYRQLPEEGLKFMVYLQKENIIDESGMPKERFSAEFPKEGPSILRIQQVVRGDSAAYFCASSEGRGAGELFFGEGSRLTVL.

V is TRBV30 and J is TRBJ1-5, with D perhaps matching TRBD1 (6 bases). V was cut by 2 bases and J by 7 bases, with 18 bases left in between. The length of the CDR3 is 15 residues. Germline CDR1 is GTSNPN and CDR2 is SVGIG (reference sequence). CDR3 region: CAWSIRGVSVQPQHF. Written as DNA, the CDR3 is TGTGCCTGGAGTATCAGGGGTGTGTCAGTCCAGCCCCAGCATTTT.

The CDR3 here is CASSYPRQGAPDEQYF. Written as DNA, the CDR3 is TGTGCCAGCAGTTACCCCAGACAGGGGGCGCCGGACGAGCAGTACTTC. V usage is TRBV6-7 and J usage is TRBJ2-7, with TRBD1 identical over 10 bases. Being an ORF, TRBV6-7 has a function that is uncertain. The length of the CDR3 is 16 residues. Trimming cost V 2 bases and J 5 bases; bases outside gene matches: 9.

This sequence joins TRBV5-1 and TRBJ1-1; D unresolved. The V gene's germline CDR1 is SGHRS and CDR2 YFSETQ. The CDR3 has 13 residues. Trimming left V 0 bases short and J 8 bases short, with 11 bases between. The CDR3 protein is CASSLVSPSEAFF. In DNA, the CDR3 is TGCGCCAGCAGCTTGGTGTCCCCGTCAGAAGCTTTCTTT.

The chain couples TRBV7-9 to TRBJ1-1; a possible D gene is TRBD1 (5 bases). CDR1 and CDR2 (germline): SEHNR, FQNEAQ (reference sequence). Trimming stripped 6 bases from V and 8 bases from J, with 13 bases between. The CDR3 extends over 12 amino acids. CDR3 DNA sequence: TGTGCCAGCAGTTTGGGGACCCTCGAAGCTTTCTTT. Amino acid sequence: CASSLGTLEAFF. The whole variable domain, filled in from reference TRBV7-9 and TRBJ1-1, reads DTGVSQNPRHKITKRGQNVTFRCDPISEHNRLYWYRQTLGQGPEFLTYFQNEAQLEKSRLLSDRFSAERPKGSFSTLEIQRTEQGDSAMYLCASSLGTLEAFFGQGTRLTVV.

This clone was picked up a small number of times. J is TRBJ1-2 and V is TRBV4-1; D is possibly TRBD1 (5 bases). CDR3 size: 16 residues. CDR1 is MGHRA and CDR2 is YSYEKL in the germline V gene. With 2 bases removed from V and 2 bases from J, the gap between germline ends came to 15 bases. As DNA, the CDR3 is TGCGCCAGCAGCCAATCAGCGGCCGGGGCCAACTATGGCTACACCTTC. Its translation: CASSQSAAGANYGYTF.

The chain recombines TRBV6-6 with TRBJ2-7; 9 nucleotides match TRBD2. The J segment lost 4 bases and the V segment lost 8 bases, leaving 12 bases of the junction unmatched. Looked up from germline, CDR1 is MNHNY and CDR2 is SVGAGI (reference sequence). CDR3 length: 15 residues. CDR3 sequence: CASGGSGLASYEQYF. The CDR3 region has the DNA TGTGCCAGCGGGGGGTCCGGACTAGCGTCATACGAGCAGTACTTC.

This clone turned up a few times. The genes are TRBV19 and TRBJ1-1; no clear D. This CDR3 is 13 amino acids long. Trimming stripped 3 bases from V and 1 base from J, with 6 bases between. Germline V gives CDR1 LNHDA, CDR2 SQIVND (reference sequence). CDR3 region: CASSITTNTEAFF. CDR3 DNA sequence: TGTGCCAGTAGTATCACTACGAACACTGAAGCTTTCTTT.

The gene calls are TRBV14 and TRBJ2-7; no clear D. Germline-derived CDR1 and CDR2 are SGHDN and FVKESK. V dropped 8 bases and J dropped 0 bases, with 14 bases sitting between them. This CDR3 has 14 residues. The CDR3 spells CASGVPGCSYEQYF. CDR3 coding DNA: TGTGCCAGCGGGGTACCAGGCTGCTCCTACGAGCAGTACTTC.

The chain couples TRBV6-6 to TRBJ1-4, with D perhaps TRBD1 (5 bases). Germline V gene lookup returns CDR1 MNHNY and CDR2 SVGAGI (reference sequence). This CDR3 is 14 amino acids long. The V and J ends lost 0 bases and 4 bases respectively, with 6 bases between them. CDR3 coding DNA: TGTGCCAGCAGTTACTCGACAGTTAATGAAAAACTGTTTTTT. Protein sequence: CASSYSTVNEKLFF.

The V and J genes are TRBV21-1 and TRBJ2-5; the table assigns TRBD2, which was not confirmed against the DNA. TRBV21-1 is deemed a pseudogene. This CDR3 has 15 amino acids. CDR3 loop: CASSKNILRQETQYF. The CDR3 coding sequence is TGTGCCAGCAGCAAAAACATACTAAGGCAAGAGACCCAGTACTTC.

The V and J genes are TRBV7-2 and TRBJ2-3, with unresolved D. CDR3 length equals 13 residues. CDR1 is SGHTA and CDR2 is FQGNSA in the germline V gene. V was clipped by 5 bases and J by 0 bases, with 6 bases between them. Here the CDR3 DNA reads TGTGCCAGCAGCCGGACGAGCACAGATACGCAGTATTTT. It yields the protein CASSRTSTDTQYF.

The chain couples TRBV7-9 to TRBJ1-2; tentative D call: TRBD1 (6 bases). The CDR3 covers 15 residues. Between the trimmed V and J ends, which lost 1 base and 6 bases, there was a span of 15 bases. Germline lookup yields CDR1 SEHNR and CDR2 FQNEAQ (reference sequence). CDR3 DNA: TGTGCCAGCAGCTTAGGTACCCTGGACAGAGATGGCTACACCTTC. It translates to CASSLGTLDRDGYTF.

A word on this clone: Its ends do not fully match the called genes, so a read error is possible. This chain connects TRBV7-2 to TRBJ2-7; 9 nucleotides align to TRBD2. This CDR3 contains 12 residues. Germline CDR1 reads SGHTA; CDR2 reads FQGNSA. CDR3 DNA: TGTGCCAGCAGCACCCCCGGGACTAGCTACGGCTTC. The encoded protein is CASSTPGTSYGF.

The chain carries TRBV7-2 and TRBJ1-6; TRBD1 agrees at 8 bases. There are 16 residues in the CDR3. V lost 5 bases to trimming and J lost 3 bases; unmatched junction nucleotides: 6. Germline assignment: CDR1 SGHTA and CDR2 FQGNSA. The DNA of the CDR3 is TGTGCCAGCAGCCCCCTCACAGGGGGCTATAATTCACCCCTCCACTTT. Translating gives CASSPLTGGYNSPLHF.

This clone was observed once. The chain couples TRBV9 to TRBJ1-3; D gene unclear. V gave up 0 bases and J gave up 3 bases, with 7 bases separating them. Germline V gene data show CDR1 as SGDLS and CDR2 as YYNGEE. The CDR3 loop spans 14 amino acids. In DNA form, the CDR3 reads TGTGCCAGCAGCGTAGGCGGGGATGGAAACACCATATATTTT. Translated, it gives CASSVGGDGNTIYF.

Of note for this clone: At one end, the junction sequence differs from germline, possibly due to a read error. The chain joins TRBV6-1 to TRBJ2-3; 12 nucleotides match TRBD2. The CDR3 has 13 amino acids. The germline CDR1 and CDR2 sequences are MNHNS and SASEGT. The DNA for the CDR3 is TGTGCCAGCAGTGAAGGGAGACTAGCGGGGGCCATTTTT. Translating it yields CASSEGRLAGAIF.

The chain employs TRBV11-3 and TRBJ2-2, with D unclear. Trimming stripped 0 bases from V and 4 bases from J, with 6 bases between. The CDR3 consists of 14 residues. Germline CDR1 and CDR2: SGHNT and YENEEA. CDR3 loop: CASSLEGVTGELFF. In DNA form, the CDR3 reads TGTGCCAGCAGCTTAGAGGGTGTCACCGGGGAGCTGTTTTTT.

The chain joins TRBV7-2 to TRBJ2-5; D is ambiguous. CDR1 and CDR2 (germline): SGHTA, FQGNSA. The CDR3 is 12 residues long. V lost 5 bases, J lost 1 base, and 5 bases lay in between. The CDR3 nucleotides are TGTGCCAGCAGCCAGGTCCAAGAGACCCAGTACTTC. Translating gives CASSQVQETQYF.

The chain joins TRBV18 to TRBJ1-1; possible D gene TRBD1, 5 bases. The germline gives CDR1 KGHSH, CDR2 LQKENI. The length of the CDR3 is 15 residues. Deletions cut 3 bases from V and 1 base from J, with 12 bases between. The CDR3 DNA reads TGTGCCAGCTCACCCACACCGGGGGAGAACACTGAAGCTTTCTTT. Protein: CASSPTPGENTEAFF.

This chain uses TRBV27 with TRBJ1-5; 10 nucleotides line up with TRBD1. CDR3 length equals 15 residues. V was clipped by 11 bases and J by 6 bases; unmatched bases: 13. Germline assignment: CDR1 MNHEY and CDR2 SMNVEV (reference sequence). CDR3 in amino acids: CAGDRGRDWRQPQHF. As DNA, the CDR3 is TGTGCCGGCGACAGGGGGCGCGATTGGCGTCAGCCCCAGCATTTT.

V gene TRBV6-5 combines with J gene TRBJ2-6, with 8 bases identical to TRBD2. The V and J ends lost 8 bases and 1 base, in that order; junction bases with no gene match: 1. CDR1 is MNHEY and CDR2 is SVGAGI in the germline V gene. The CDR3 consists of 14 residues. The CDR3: CASGTRSGANVLTF. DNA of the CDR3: TGTGCCAGCGGGACTAGATCTGGGGCCAACGTCCTGACTTTC.